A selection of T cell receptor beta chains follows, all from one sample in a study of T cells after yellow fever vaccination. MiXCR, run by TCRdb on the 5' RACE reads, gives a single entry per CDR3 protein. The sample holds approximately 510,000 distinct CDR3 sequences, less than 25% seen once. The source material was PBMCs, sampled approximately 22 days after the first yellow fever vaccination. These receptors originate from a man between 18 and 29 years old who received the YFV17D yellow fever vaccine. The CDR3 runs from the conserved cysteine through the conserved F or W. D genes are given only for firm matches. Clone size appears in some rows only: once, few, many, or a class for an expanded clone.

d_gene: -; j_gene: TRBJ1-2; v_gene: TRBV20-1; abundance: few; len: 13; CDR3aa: CSASQGGWYGYTF; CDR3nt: TGCAGTGCTAGTCAAGGGGGTTGGTATGGCTACACCTTC
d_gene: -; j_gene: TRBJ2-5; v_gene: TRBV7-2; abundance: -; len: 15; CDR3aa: CASSSSLANRETQYF; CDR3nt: TGTGCCAGCAGCTCCTCTCTAGCGAACCGAGAGACCCAGTACTTC
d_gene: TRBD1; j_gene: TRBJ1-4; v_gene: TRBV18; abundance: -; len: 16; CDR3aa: CASSPGQATTNEKLFF; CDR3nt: TGTGCCAGCTCACCGGGACAGGCGACAACTAATGAAAAACTGTTTTTT
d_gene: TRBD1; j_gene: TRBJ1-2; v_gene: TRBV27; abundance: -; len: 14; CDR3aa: CASSSRDRTSGYTF; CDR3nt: TGTGCCAGCAGTTCCCGGGACAGAACGAGTGGCTACACCTTC
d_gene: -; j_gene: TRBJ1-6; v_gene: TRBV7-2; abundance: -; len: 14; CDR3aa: CASSGGLTGSPLHF; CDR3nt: TGTGCCAGCAGCGGTGGACTGACTGGTTCACCCCTCCACTTT
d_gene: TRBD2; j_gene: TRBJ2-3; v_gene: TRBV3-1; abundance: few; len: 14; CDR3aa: CASSQYRGGGTQYF; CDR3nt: TGTGCCAGCAGCCAATACCGGGGGGGCGGTACGCAGTATTTT
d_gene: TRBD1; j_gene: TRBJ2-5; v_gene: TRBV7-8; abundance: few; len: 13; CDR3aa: CASSYRQGRAQYF; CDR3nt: TGTGCCAGCAGCTATCGACAGGGAAGGGCCCAGTACTTC
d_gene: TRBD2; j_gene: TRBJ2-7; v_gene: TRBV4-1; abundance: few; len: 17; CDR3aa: CASSQYPSLAATYEQYF; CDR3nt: TGCGCCAGCAGCCAATATCCATCGCTAGCGGCCACCTACGAGCAGTACTTC
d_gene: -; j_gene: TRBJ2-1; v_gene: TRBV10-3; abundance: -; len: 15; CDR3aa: CAISEQGVPYNEQFF; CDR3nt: TGTGCCATCAGTGAGCAAGGGGTGCCCTACAATGAGCAGTTCTTC
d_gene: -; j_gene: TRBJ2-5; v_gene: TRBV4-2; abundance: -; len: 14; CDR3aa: CASSQAELVETQYF; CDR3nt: TGTGCCAGCAGCCAAGCGGAGCTGGTGGAGACCCAGTACTTC
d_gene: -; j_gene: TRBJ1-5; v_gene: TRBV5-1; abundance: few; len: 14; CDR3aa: CASSETPRAQPQHF; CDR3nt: TGCGCCAGCAGCGAGACCCCTAGGGCTCAGCCCCAGCATTTT
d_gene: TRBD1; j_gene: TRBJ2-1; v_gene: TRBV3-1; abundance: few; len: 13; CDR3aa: CASSPGGTGKQFF; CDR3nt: TGTGCCAGCAGCCCAGGAGGGACAGGGAAGCAGTTCTTC
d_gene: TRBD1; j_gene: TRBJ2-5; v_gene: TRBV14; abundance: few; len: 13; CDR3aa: CASSQTGEETQYF; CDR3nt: TGTGCCAGCAGCCAGACAGGGGAAGAGACCCAGTACTTC
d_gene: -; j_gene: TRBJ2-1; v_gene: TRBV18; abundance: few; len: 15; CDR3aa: CASSPLGGQYNEQFF; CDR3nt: TGTGCCAGCTCACCATTGGGTGGACAGTACAATGAGCAGTTCTTC
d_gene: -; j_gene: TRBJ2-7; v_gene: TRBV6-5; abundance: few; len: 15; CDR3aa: CASSYSNRGFGEQYF; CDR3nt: TGTGCCAGCAGTTACTCGAATAGGGGGTTTGGCGAGCAGTACTTC
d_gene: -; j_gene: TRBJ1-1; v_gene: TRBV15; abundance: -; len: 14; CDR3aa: CATSRVTEGTEAFF; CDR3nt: TGTGCCACCAGCAGAGTGACAGAGGGGACTGAAGCTTTCTTT
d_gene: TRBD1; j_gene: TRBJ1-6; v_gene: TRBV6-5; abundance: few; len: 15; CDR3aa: CASSSGQGHNSPLHF; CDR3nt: TGTGCCAGCAGTTCGGGACAGGGTCATAATTCACCCCTCCACTTT
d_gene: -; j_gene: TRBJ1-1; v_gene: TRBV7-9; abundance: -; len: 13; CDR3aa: CASSFRWNTEAFF; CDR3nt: TGTGCCAGCAGCTTTAGATGGAACACTGAAGCTTTCTTT
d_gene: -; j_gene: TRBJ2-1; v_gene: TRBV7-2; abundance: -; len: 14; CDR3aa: CASSRGELLNEQFF; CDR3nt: TGTGCCAGCAGCCGAGGGGAGCTCTTGAATGAGCAGTTCTTC
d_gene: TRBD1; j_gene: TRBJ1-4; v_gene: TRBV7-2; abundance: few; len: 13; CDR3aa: CASSWDSYEKLFF; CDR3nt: TGTGCCAGCAGCTGGGACAGTTATGAAAAACTGTTTTTT
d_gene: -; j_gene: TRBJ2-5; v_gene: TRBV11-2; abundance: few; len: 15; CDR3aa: CASSFLFGGAETQYF; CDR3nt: TGTGCCAGCAGCTTTCTCTTCGGCGGGGCGGAGACCCAGTACTTC
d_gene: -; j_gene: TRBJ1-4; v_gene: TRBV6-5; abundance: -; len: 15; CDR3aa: CASSRTGTLHEKLFF; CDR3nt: TGTGCCAGCAGCCGGACCGGGACCCTTCATGAAAAACTGTTTTTT
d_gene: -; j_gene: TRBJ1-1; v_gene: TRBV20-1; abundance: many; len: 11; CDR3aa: CSARGNTEAFF; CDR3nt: TGCAGTGCTAGGGGTAACACTGAAGCTTTCTTT
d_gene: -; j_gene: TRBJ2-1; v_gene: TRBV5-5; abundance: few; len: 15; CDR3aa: CASSLLGEGAGEQFF; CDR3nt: TGTGCCAGCAGCTTGTTAGGTGAAGGGGCGGGTGAGCAGTTCTTC
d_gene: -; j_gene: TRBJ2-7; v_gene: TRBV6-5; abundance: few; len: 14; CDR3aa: CASSYLAGRYEQYF; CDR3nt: TGTGCCAGCAGTTACTTGGCAGGGAGGTACGAGCAGTACTTC
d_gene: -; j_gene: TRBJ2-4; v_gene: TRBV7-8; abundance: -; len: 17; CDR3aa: CASSARPPTGYKNIQYF; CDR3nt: TGTGCCAGCAGCGCGAGGCCTCCCACAGGGTACAAAAACATTCAGTACTTC
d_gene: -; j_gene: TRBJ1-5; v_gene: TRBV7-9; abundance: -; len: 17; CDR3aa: CASSPGAGVTHIQPQHF; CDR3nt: TGTGCCAGCAGCCCAGGCGCAGGGGTCACCCACATACAGCCCCAGCATTTT
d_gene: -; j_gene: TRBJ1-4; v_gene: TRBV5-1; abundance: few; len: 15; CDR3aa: CASSPGGHSNEKLFF; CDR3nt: TGCGCCAGCAGCCCGGGGGGGCACTCTAATGAAAAACTGTTTTTT
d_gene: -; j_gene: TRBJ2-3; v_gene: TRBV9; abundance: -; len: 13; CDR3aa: CASSVTSEDTQYF; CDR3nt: TGTGCCAGCAGCGTAACATCCGAAGATACGCAGTATTTT
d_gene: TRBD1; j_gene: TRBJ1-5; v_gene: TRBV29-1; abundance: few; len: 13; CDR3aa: CSVAGGAEQPQHF; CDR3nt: TGCAGCGTGGCAGGGGGCGCCGAACAGCCCCAGCATTTT
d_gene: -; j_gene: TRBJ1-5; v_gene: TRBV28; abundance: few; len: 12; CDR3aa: CASRDDGKPQHF; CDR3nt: TGTGCCAGCAGGGACGATGGCAAGCCCCAGCATTTT
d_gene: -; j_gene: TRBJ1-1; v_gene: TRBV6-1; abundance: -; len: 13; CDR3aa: CASSEQGFTEAFF; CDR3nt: TGTGCCAGCAGTGAACAGGGTTTCACTGAAGCTTTCTTT
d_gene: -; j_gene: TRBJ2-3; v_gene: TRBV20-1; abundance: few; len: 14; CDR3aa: CSAREGGGTDTQYF; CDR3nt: TGCAGTGCTAGAGAGGGGGGCGGCACAGATACGCAGTATTTT
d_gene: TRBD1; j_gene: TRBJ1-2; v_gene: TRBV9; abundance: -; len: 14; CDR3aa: CASSETGDLWGYTF; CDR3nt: TGTGCCAGCAGCGAGACAGGGGATCTCTGGGGCTACACCTTC
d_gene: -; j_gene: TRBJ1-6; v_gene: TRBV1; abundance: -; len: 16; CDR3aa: CTSSQEGSSYNSPLHF; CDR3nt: TGCACCAGCAGCCAGGAGGGGAGCTCCTATAATTCACCCCTCCACTTT
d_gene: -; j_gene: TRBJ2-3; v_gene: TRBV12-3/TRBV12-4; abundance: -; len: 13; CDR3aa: CASSFVVGDTQYF; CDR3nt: TGTGCCAGCAGTTTTGTCGTAGGAGATACGCAGTATTTT
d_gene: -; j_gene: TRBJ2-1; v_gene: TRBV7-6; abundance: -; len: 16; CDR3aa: CASRNRGSGLYNEQFF; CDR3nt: TGTGCCAGCAGAAACCGGGGCAGCGGACTTTACAATGAGCAGTTCTTC
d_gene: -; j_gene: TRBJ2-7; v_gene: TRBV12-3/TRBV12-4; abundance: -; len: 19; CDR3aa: CASSLRAPQGRLKLYEQYF; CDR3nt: TGTGCCAGCAGTTTAAGGGCCCCCCAGGGCCGTCTCAAACTCTACGAGCAGTACTTC
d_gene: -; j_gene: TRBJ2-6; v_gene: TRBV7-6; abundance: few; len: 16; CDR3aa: CASSLGSNSGANVLTF; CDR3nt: TGTGCCAGCAGCTTGGGCTCGAACTCTGGGGCCAACGTCCTGACTTTC
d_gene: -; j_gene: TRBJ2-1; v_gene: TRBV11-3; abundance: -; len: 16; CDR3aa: CASSLGPLGSYNEQFF; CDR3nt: TGTGCCAGCAGCTTAGGACCCCTCGGCTCCTACAATGAGCAGTTCTTC
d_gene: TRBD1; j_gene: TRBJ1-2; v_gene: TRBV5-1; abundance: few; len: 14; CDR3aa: CASSLDRGSGGYTF; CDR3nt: TGCGCCAGCAGCTTGGACAGGGGAAGTGGTGGCTACACCTTC
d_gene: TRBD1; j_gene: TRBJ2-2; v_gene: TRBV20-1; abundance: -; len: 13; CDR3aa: CSASGTGTGELFF; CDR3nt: TGCAGTGCTAGTGGGACAGGGACCGGGGAGCTGTTTTTT
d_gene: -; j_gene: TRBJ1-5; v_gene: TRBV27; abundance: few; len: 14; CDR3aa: CASSFTGHNQPQHF; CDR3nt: TGTGCCAGCAGTTTCACAGGGCATAATCAGCCCCAGCATTTT
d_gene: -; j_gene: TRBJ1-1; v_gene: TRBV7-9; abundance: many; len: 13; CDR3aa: CASSLAPNTEAFF; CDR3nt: TGTGCCAGCAGCTTGGCCCCGAACACTGAAGCTTTCTTT
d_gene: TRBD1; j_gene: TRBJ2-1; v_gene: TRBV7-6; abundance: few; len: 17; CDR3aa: CASSSPYVGQGSDEQFF; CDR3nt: TGTGCCAGCAGCTCCCCTTATGTAGGACAGGGTAGTGATGAGCAGTTCTTC
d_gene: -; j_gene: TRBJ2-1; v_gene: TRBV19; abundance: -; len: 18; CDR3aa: CASSIVFGDQSGANEQFF; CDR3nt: TGTGCCAGTAGTATAGTGTTCGGGGACCAGTCCGGGGCCAATGAGCAGTTCTTC
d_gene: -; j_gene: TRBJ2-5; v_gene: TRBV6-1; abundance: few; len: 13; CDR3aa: CASRTTGEGTQYF; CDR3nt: TGTGCCAGCAGGACGACGGGGGAAGGGACCCAGTACTTC
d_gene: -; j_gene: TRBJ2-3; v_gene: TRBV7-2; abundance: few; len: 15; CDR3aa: CASNRGGGNTDTQYF; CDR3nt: TGTGCCAGCAACCGAGGGGGGGGGAACACAGATACGCAGTATTTT
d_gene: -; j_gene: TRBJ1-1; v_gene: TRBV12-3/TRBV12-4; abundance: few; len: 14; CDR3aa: CASSPRGDGTEAFF; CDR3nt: TGTGCCAGCAGTCCACGTGGGGACGGTACTGAAGCTTTCTTT
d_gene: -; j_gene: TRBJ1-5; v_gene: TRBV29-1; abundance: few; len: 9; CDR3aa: CSGRQPQHF; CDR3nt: TGCAGCGGTAGGCAGCCCCAGCATTTT
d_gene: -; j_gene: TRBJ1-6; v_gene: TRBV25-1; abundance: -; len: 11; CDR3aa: CASSGMGPLHF; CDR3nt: TGTGCCAGCAGTGGTATGGGGCCCCTCCACTTT
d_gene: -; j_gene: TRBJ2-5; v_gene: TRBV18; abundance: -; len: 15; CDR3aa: CASSLGYSPQETQYF; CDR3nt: TGTGCCAGCTCACTCGGATACAGCCCCCAAGAGACCCAGTACTTC
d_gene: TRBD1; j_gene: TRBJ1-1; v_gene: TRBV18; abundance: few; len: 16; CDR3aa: CASSPSMPGQGTEAFF; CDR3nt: TGTGCCAGCTCACCATCAATGCCGGGACAGGGGACTGAAGCTTTCTTT
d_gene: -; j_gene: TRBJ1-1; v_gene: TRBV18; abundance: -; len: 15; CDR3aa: CASSPSSGSQGEAFF; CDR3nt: TGTGCCAGCTCACCTTCCTCCGGGTCTCAAGGGGAAGCTTTCTTT
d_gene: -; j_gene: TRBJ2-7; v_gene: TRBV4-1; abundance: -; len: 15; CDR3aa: CASSPGVRGPYEQYF; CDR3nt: TGCGCCAGCAGCCCCGGAGTGCGGGGGCCATACGAGCAGTACTTC